This T cell receptor beta chain was observed in a study of response to subunit inactivated influenza vaccine (dated by TCRdb to the late 2010s). For the study in its entirety: To follow how T cells responded to a trivalent subunit inactivated influenza vaccine, the researchers relied on deep quantitative profiling of the T cell receptor repertoire. General conclusions and limits of the study: The authors suggested that each seasonal influenza vaccination may recruit only a limited number of new T cells.

The CDR3 starts with the cysteine, ends with the phenylalanine, and has 13 residues. The read is trimmed to its CDR3 DNA, 39 bases read in frame from base 1. CDR1 and CDR2 are read off the germline V gene (reference sequence) as DFQATT and SNEGSKA. V trim: 5 bases; J trim: 4 bases; unmatched bases: 5. Library preparation employed RT-PCR. Sequencing used an Illumina HiSeq 2500. TCRdb cleaned the public reads at Q25 with fastp, built clones with MiXCR and kept in-frame beta chains. Each CDR3 protein appears once, grouped with its most common genes and DNA. The sample table shows more than 700,000 distinct CDR3 sequences, and around 20% are seen once. About a tenth of the sample is held by the ten biggest clonotypes. Points on this clonotype: Its antigen specificity is not known. No qualities accompany the bases; no much larger clone lies one base away.

This clonotype was sampled from a man aged 50 to 59 who received an inactivated influenza vaccine. Donor details come from another sample of the same person, matched by shared clones. This specimen consisted of PBMCs from blood, obtained roughly 5 days after vaccination. The chain joins TRBV20-1 to TRBJ2-7; 10 middle bases align to TRBD1. The nucleotide sequence is TGCAGTGCTTTTCGACAGGGGGCTTACGAGCAGTACTTC. Translated, it reads CSAFRQGAYEQYF.